This T cell receptor beta chain was recorded in a study of shared clonotypes between healthy human individuals. Clones were sequenced by immunoSEQ multiplex PCR, and TCRdb holds only the in-frame ones, with some missing. The top ten clones hold around 11% of a sample with some 450,000 clones, roughly three quarters of them seen once. The length of the CDR3 is 17 residues. The sequence was collected from a middle-aged woman in good health. Some clones in this sample may be carry-over from other donors' samples. Sequenced: PBMCs. The V call is TRBV21-1, the J call TRBJ2-1; whether TRBD2, the table's D call, matches the DNA was not checked. TRBV21-1 is recorded as a pseudogene. CDR3 amino acids: CASSKTRGTSAYNEQFF. The CDR3 nucleotides read TGTGCCAGCAGCAAAACCCGCGGGACTAGCGCTTACAATGAGCAGTTCTTC.